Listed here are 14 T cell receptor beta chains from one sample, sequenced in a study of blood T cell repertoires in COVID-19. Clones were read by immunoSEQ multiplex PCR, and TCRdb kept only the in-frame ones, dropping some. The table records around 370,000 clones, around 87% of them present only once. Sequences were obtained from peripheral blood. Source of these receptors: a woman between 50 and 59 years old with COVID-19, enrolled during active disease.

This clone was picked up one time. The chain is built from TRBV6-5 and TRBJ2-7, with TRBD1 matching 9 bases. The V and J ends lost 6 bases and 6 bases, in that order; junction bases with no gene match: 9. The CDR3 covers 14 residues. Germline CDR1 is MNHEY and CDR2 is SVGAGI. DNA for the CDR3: TGTGCCAGCAGAACACAGGGGGCGCTGGGCGAGCAGTACTTC. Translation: CASRTQGALGEQYF.

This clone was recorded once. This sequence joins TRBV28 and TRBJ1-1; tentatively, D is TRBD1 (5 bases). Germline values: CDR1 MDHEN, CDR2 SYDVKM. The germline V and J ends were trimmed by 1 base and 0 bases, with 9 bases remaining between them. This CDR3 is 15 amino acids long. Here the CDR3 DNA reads TGTGCCAGCAGTTTATCGGGGGTAATGAACACTGAAGCTTTCTTT. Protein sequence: CASSLSGVMNTEAFF.

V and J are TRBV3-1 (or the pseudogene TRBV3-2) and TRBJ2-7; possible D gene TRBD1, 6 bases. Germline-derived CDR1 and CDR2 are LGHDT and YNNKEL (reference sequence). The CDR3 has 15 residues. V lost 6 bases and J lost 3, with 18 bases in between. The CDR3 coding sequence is TGTGCCAGCAGACGAGGCCTGACAGGCAACTACGAGCAGTACTTC. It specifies CASRRGLTGNYEQYF.

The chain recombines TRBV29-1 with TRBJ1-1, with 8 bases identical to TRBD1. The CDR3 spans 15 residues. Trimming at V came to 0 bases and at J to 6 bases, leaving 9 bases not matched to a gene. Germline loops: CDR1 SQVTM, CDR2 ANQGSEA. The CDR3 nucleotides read TGCAGCGTTGAAGATCCGGTCAGGGGGCCTCCTGAAGCTTTCTTT. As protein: CSVEDPVRGPPEAFF.

The CDR3: CASTEGTSGTYEQYF. The CDR3 region has the DNA TGTGCCAGCACCGAAGGGACTAGCGGAACCTACGAGCAGTACTTC. The chain combines TRBV6-5 with TRBJ2-7, with 11 bases matching TRBD2. Losses at the gene ends were 7 bases for V and 2 bases for J; bases not matched to a gene: 7. From germline, CDR1 is MNHEY and CDR2 SVGAGI. The CDR3 has 15 residues.

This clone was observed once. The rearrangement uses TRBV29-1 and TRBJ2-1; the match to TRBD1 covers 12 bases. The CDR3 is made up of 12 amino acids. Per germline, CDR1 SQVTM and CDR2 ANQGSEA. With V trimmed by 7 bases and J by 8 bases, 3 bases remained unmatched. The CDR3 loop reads CSGDRGLDEQFF. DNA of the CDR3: TGCAGCGGGGACAGGGGGCTCGATGAGCAGTTCTTC.

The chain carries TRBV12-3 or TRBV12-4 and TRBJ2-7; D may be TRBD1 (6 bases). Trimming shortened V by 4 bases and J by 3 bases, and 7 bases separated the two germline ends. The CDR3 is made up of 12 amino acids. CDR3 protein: CASSWGHYEQYF. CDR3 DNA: TGTGCCAGCAGTTGGGGGCACTACGAGCAGTACTTC.

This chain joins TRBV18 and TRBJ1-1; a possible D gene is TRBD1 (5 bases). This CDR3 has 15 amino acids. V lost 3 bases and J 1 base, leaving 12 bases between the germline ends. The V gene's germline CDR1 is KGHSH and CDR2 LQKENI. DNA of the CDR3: TGTGCCAGCTCACCCGGGGGGGGAGGGAACACTGAAGCTTTCTTT. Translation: CASSPGGGGNTEAFF.

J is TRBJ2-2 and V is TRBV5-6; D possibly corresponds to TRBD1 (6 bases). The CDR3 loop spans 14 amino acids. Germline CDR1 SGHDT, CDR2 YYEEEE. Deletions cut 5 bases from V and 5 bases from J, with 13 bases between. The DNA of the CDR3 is TGTGCCAGCAGGGCCACAGGGTCGACCGGGGAGCTGTTTTTT. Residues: CASRATGSTGELFF.

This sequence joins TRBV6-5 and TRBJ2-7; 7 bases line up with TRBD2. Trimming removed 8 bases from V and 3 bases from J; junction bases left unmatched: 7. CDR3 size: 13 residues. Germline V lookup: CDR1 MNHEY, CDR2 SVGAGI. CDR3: CASGYSSGYEQYF. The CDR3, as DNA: TGTGCCAGCGGGTACTCTAGCGGCTACGAGCAGTACTTC.

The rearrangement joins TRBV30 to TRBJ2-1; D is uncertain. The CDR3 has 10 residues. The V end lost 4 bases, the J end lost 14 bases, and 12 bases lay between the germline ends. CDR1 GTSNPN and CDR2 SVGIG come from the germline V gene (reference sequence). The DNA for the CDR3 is TGTGCCTGGAACCTTGAGTCGGAGTTCTTC. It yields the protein CAWNLESEFF.

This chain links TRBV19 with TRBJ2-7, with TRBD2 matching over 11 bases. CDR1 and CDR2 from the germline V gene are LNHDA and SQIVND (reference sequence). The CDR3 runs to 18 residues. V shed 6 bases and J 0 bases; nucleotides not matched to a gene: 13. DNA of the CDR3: TGTGCCAGTAGCACGGCTTTGCTAGCGGGAGGAAGCTCCTACGAGCAGTACTTC. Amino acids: CASSTALLAGGSSYEQYF.

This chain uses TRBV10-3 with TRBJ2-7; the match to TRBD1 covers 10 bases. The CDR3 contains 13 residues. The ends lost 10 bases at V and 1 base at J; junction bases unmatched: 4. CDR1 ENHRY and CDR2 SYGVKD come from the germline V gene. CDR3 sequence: CATTGQGSYEQYF. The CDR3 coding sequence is TGTGCCACAACGGGACAGGGGTCCTACGAGCAGTACTTC.

The CDR3 sequence is CASSLTGEGTEAFF. The CDR3 DNA is TGTGCCAGCAGCTTAACCGGGGAGGGCACTGAAGCTTTCTTT. The chain has TRBV7-3 and TRBJ1-1; D unresolved. Germline assignment: CDR1 SGHTA and CDR2 FQGTGA. The germline V and J ends were trimmed by 0 bases and 4 bases, with 9 bases remaining between them. This CDR3 is built from 14 residues. Together with reference TRBV7-3 and TRBJ1-1, the CDR3 gives the full variable domain: GAGVSQTPSNKVTEKGKYVELRCDPISGHTALYWYRQSLGQGPEFLIYFQGTGAADDSGLPNDRFFAVRPEGSVSTLKIQRTERGDSAVYLCASSLTGEGTEAFFGQGTRLTVV.